Below, one TCR beta chain is given with its context. Its cognate antigen has yet to be identified. Nothing much larger sits one base from this clone, and base qualities are not available. TCRbeta CDR3 regions were amplified from genomic DNA by means of the immunoSEQ Assay, a bias-controlled multiplex PCR. Processing in the source paper ran as follows. Nucleated cell counts per sample were estimated from amplification of reference gene primers within the assay. To quantify the absolute abundance of each unique TCRbeta CDR3 rearrangement, sequence reads were collapsed and filtered. Productive Simpson clonality was computed per sample as the square root of Simpson's diversity index over productive rearrangements. This is the immuneACCESS table as TCRdb keeps it, with only in-frame sequences that have V and J called. A part of the clones is gone; compared with another copy, unresolved V genes explain less than half, and the rest is unexplained. V and J calls and clone size come straight from that table; D and trimming were deduced from the DNA. The sample profile shows hundreds of thousands of clones; 88% of them were found once. Together, the top ten hold about 5.9% of the sample.

The CDR3 measures 14 amino acids from cysteine to phenylalanine. The retained sequence is limited to the CDR3, 42 bases, with the frame set at the first base. The CDR1 and CDR2 encoded by the germline V gene are KGHSH and LQKENI. V drops 3 bases and J drops 6 bases, leaving 12 bases in between. These data originate in a study of blood T cell repertoires in COVID-19 (dated by TCRdb to the early 2020s). Study-level background: Collaborator samples came from the United States, Italy and Spain and covered acute and convalescent phases of COVID-19. Sample metadata almost always included a de-identified subject ID, COVID-19 status, age in years and sex. The samples were drawn from two sources: the first 160 participants of the ongoing ImmuneRACE study, and over 950 subjects contributed by 6 global collaborators. A freely available public database, intended as a resource for researchers studying the immune response to SARS-CoV-2, is where the repertoires were released. Subjects who had been exposed to COVID-19, were actively infected with it, or had recovered from it provided the deeply sampled blood TCRbeta repertoires that made up the dataset. Where available, HLA class I and class II types were obtained from metadata supplied by the sample provider rather than from assay-based typing. The material from the prospective study consisted of cDNA or gDNA derived from T cells, B-cell-depleted T cells, or PBMCs.

One collaborating source in Seattle enrolled patients while the patients were actively infected and followed the patients over time throughout the course of disease. Collaborating institutions collected whole blood in K2EDTA tubes following their own protocols. For TCRbeta analysis, collaborator samples were shipped as frozen whole blood, as isolated PBMCs, or as DNA extracted from either sample type. Points the paper makes about the study in general: The quantity of clinical and demographic metadata differed by source and by participant and was supplied without curation.

This clonotype was sampled from a woman in her twenties or thirties with COVID-19, enrolled during active disease. The sample consisted of peripheral blood. The V and J segments used are TRBV18 and TRBJ1-5, and TRBD1 may be the D gene, going by 6 matching bases. The CDR3 protein is CASSPGQEIQPQHF. The sequence in DNA is TGTGCCAGCTCACCGGGACAAGAAATTCAGCCCCAGCATTTT.